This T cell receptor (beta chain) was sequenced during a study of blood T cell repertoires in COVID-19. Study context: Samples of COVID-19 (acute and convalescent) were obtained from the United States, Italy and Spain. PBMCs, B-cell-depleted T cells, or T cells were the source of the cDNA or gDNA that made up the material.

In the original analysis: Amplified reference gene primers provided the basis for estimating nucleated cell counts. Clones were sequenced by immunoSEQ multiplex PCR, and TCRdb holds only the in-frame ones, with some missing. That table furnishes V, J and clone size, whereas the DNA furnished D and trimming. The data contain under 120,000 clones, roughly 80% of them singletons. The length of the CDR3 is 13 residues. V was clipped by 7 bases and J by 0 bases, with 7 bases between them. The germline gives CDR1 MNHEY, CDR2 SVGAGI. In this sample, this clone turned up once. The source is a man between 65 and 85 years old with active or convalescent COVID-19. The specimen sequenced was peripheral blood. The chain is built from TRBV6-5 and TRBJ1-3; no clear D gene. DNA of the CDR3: TGTGCCAGCACCCTCTTCTCTGGAAACACCATATATTTT. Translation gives CASTLFSGNTIYF.